This passage covers 11 T cell receptor beta chains from one sample sequenced in a study of blood T cells in healthy people across ages. With a J-beta primer mix and a sample-barcoded 5' primer, a second PCR ran about 6 to 11 cycles. TCRdb ran MiXCR on the 5' RACE reads and lists one entry per CDR3 protein. The sample contains under 700,000 distinct CDR3 sequences, nearly 25% of which appear only once. This sample also belongs to another study, concerning T cells of mothers and their children.

The specimen sequenced was blood. The source is a boy under 18 in good health.

In this sample, this clonotype turned up many times. This chain uses TRBV11-2 with TRBJ2-1; 7 positions match TRBD2. CDR3 length: 15 residues. Trimming took 1 base from V and 2 from J; bases not matched to a gene: 2. Looked up from germline, CDR1 is SGHAT and CDR2 is FQNNGV. The CDR3 DNA reads as TGTGCCAGCAGCTTAGGCGGGAGCCCCTACAATGAGCAGTTCTTC. Residues: CASSLGGSPYNEQFF.

This chain uses TRBV6-2 or TRBV6-3 with TRBJ2-7, with a tentative D call TRBD1 (6 bases). The CDR3 is 16 residues long. The ends were cut back, 4 bases at V and 2 bases at J, with 18 bases in the middle. In germline, CDR1 is MNHEY, CDR2 SVGEGT. The CDR3 sequence: CASSSPPDRTPYEQYF. The CDR3, as DNA: TGTGCCAGCAGTTCCCCACCAGACAGGACCCCCTACGAGCAGTACTTC.

CDR3 residues: CASSLVGGSDEKLFF. The DNA for the CDR3 is TGTGCCAGCAGCTTAGTCGGAGGATCGGATGAAAAACTGTTTTTT. This chain uses TRBV7-2 with TRBJ1-4; D uncertain. The germline CDR1 and CDR2 sequences are SGHTA and FQGNSA. CDR3 length: 15 amino acids. V was shortened by 1 base and J by 6 bases, with 12 bases between the two germline ends.

J is TRBJ1-1 and V is TRBV7-2; 8 bases line up with TRBD1. Germline V gene sequence: CDR1 SGHTA, CDR2 FQGNSA. The CDR3 has 15 residues. The junction had 10 bases not matched to a gene; V was cut back by 6 bases and J by 4 bases. The CDR3 sequence is CASRLAGGRGTEAFF. The CDR3 DNA reads as TGTGCCAGCAGGCTGGCAGGGGGCCGGGGCACTGAAGCTTTCTTT.

This clonotype was seen a few times. The J gene is TRBJ1-2, the V gene TRBV7-2, with unresolved D. The V gene's germline CDR1 is SGHTA and CDR2 FQGNSA. Trimming shortened V by 6 bases and J by 2 bases, and 22 bases separated the two germline ends. This CDR3 is built from 17 residues. CDR3 sequence (DNA): TGTGCCAGCAGTGATCCCTTTACAGAGAAAGGGAACTATGGCTACACCTTC. This codes for CASSDPFTEKGNYGYTF.

The table lists this clonotype with a few counts. CDR3: CSVVAYDEQFF. CDR3 nucleotides: TGCAGCGTTGTTGCATACGATGAGCAGTTCTTC. V and J are TRBV29-1 and TRBJ2-1; D remains unclear. V lost 4 bases, J lost 8 bases, and 9 bases lay in between. The CDR3 length is 11 residues. In germline, CDR1 is SQVTM, CDR2 ANQGSEA.

The table lists this clonotype with a few counts. This chain uses TRBV4-2 with TRBJ1-3, with D possibly matching TRBD1 (5 bases). Germline loops: CDR1 LGHNA, CDR2 YNFKEQ. The CDR3 spans 14 residues. V was cut by 3 bases and J by 1 base, with 7 bases left in between. CDR3 bases: TGTGCCAGCAGCCATGGGGGTTCTGGAAACACCATATATTTT. Amino acid sequence: CASSHGGSGNTIYF.

This clonotype was seen a handful of times. This sequence joins TRBV6-4 and TRBJ2-7; 7 bases line up with TRBD2. The CDR3 loop spans 13 amino acids. V gave up 3 bases and J gave up 6 bases; unmatched junction bases: 5. CDR1 and CDR2 (germline): MRHNA, SNTAGT. For the CDR3, the DNA is TGTGCCAGCAGTGATTCAGGGACTACCGAGCAGTACTTC. Amino acid sequence: CASSDSGTTEQYF.

This sequence joins TRBV6-4 and TRBJ2-1; D gene unclear. Germline CDR1 reads MRHNA; CDR2 reads SNTAGT. The CDR3 runs 16 residues. The V gene lost 6 bases and the J gene lost 6 bases, with 21 bases spanning the gap. The CDR3, as DNA: TGTGCCAGCAGCCCGGACGAGCTACGGTTAGGCAATGAGCAGTTCTTC. Encoded protein: CASSPDELRLGNEQFF.

J is TRBJ2-7 and V is TRBV6-2 or TRBV6-3; 7 bases match TRBD2. This CDR3 spans 14 amino acids. The germline gives CDR1 MNHEY, CDR2 SVGEGT. V was clipped by 6 bases and J by 0 bases; unmatched bases: 5. CDR3 region: CASSLLADSYEQYF. CDR3 nucleotides: TGTGCCAGCAGCTTGCTAGCGGACTCCTACGAGCAGTACTTC.

This clonotype was detected only a few times. V usage is TRBV16 and J usage is TRBJ2-4; 10 bases fit TRBD1. CDR1 is KGHSY and CDR2 is FQNENV in the germline V gene. The CDR3 is 17 amino acids. The V segment lost 0 bases and the J segment 1 base; nucleotides outside the gene matches: 3. The CDR3 reads CASSQSRTGGAKNIQYF. DNA of the CDR3: TGTGCCAGCAGCCAATCTCGGACAGGGGGGGCCAAAAACATTCAGTACTTC.